This TCR beta chain was sequenced in a study of OX40 agonist ivuxolimab in advanced cancers. About the research overall: The diagnoses of dose-escalation patients were hepatocellular carcinoma, melanoma, renal cell or head and neck cancer. Anti-PD-1, anti-PD-L1 or anti-CTLA-4 therapy given earlier was allowed, and roughly 40% had some. Study-wide results and caveats: The study found that CD8+ T cells averaged more expanded clones than CD4+.

Clones were sequenced by immunoSEQ multiplex PCR, and TCRdb holds only the in-frame ones, with some missing. This table holds 45,000 to 60,000 clones, 90% to 95% found once. Germline V gives CDR1 SNHLY, CDR2 FYNNEI. The ends were cut back, 4 bases at V and 4 bases at J, with 11 bases in the middle. The CDR3 runs to 13 residues. There are a few counts of this clone. The antigen remains undetermined. At the DNA level, this CDR3 is encoded by other sequences in the same sample as well. The V gene is TRBV2, the J gene TRBJ2-7; D not resolved. This receptor was obtained from an adult with an advanced solid tumor such as melanoma, head and neck, liver or kidney cancer. This specimen consisted of CD4+ or CD8+ T cells sorted from blood, obtained in a trial of the OX40 agonist ivuxolimab. CDR3 loop: CASSVLQVYEQYF. CDR3 coding DNA: TGTGCCAGCAGTGTTCTTCAGGTTTACGAGCAGTACTTC.